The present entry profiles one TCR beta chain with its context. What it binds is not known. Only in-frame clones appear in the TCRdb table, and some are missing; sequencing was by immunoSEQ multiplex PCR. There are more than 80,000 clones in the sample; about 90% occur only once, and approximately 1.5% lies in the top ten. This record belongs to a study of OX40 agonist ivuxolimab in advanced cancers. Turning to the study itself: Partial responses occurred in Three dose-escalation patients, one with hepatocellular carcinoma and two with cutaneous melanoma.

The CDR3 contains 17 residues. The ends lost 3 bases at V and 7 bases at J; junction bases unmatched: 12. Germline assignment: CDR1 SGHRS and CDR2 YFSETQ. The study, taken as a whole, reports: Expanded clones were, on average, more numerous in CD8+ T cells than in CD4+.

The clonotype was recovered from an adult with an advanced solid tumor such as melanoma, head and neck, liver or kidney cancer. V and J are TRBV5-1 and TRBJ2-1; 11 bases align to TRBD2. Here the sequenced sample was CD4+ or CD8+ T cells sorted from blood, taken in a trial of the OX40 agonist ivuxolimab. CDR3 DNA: TGCGCCAGCAGCTCCAAGGGACTAGCGGAAGCCCCAAATGAGCAGTTCTTC. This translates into CASSSKGLAEAPNEQFF.